This is a list of T cell receptor beta chains from one sample in a study of blood T cell repertoires in COVID-19. Here immunoSEQ multiplex PCR was the method, and the copy in TCRdb shows in-frame clones only, minus some. The sample consists of some 200,000 clones, roughly 85% of them appearing once. Sequencing was done on a sample of PBMCs or T cells enriched from blood (not recorded which). The source of these receptors is a woman aged 45-65 years who had been exposed to COVID-19. CDR3s include the opening cysteine and the closing phenylalanine or tryptophan. The order of the fields is CDR3 protein, V gene.

CDR3aa: CAISLGQGADGYTF; v_gene: TRBV10-3
CDR3aa: CASSLGQGWSPLHF; v_gene: TRBV5-1
CDR3aa: CATTPGQGHEQYF; v_gene: TRBV6-5
CDR3aa: CASSSGQGNSPLHF; v_gene: TRBV5-1
CDR3aa: CASSLRGGNTEAFF; v_gene: TRBV5-4
CDR3aa: CATNEGAEETQYF; v_gene: TRBV24-1
CDR3aa: CASSLAGGDYEQYF; v_gene: TRBV7-9
CDR3aa: CASSLGIRDRVVEQFF; v_gene: TRBV11-2
CDR3aa: CASSRRTGVNTEAFF; v_gene: TRBV5-1
CDR3aa: CASSPLGRGAQYF; v_gene: TRBV6-2/TRBV6-3
CDR3aa: CASRGSGPLGYEQYF; v_gene: TRBV6-5
CDR3aa: CASSLMGSSNYGYTF; v_gene: TRBV27
CDR3aa: CASSVGQVGEQYF; v_gene: TRBV9
CDR3aa: CASSLLNTGELFF; v_gene: TRBV7-8
CDR3aa: CSARAPYEQYF; v_gene: TRBV20-1
CDR3aa: CASSRGQSTEAFF; v_gene: TRBV9
CDR3aa: CASSPMGRVHEQFF; v_gene: TRBV27
CDR3aa: CAWTPGGRETQYF; v_gene: TRBV30
CDR3aa: CATGLAEKRDTQYF; v_gene: TRBV19
CDR3aa: CASSLAASGATDTQYF; v_gene: TRBV5-1
CDR3aa: CASSPRQERANTIYF; v_gene: TRBV5-6
CDR3aa: CAITGLPGETQYF; v_gene: TRBV10-3
CDR3aa: CASSFNLGTGAMGYGYTF; v_gene: TRBV27
CDR3aa: CATSQGFQETQYF; v_gene: TRBV15
CDR3aa: CASSFGQGTPLHF; v_gene: TRBV7-9
CDR3aa: CASSPYGGDRYTEAFF; v_gene: TRBV7-9
CDR3aa: CASSFLGNTIYF; v_gene: TRBV11-2
CDR3aa: CASSSRDLAAYGYTF; v_gene: TRBV27
CDR3aa: CARGPREGNTEAFF; v_gene: TRBV27
CDR3aa: CASSQFPLVSYNEQFF; v_gene: TRBV3-1/TRBV3-2
CDR3aa: CASRYRTSDTGELFF; v_gene: TRBV5-5
CDR3aa: CASSYTGGSGYTF; v_gene: TRBV7-3
CDR3aa: CALTSGPNQETQYF; v_gene: TRBV30
CDR3aa: CASSYGQIYEQYF; v_gene: TRBV6-5
CDR3aa: CAWTGVSISTEAFF; v_gene: TRBV30